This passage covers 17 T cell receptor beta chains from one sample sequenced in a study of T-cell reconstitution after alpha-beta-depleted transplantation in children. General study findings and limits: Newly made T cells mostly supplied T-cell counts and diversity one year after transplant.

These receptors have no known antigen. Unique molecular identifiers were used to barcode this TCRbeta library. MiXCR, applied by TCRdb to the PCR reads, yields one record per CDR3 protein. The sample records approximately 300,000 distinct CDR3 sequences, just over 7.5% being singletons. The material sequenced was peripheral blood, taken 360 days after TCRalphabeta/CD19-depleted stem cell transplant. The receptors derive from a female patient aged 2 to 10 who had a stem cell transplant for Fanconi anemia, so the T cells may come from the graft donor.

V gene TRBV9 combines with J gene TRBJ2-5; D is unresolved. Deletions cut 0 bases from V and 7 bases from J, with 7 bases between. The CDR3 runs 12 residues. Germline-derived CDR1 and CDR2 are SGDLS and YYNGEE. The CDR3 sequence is CASSVEWGTQYF. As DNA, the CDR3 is TGTGCCAGCAGCGTAGAGTGGGGGACCCAGTACTTC.

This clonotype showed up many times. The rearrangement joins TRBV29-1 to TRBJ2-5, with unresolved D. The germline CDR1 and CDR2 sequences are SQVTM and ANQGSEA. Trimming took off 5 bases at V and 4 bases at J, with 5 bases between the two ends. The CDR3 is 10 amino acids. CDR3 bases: TGCAGCGTTCGAGTAGAGACCCAGTACTTC. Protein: CSVRVETQYF.

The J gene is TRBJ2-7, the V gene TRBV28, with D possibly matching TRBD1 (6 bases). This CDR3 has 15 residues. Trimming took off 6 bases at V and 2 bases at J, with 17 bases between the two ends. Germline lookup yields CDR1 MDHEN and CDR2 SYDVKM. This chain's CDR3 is CASSSRGGGAYEQYF. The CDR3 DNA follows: TGTGCCAGCAGCTCCAGGGGTGGTGGGGCCTACGAGCAGTACTTC.

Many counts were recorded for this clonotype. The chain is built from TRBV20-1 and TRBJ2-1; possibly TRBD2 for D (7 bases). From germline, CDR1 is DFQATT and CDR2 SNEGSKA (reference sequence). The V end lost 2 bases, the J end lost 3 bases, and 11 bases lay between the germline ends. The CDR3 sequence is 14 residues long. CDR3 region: CSARWGGRYNEQFF. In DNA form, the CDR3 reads TGCAGTGCTAGATGGGGGGGCCGCTACAATGAGCAGTTCTTC.

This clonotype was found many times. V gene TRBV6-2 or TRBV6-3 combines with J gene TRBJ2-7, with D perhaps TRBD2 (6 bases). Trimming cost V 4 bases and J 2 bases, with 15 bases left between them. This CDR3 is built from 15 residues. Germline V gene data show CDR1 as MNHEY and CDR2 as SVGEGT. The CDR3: CASSLRDFSTYEQYF. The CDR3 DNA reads TGTGCCAGCAGTTTGCGGGACTTCTCCACCTACGAGCAGTACTTC.

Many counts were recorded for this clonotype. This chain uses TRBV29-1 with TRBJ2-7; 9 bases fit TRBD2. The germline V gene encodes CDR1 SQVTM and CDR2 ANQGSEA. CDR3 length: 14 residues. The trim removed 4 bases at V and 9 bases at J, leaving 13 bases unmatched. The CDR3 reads CSVGLGGGAVVQYF. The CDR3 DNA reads TGCAGCGTTGGTCTTGGCGGGGGGGCCGTGGTGCAGTACTTC.

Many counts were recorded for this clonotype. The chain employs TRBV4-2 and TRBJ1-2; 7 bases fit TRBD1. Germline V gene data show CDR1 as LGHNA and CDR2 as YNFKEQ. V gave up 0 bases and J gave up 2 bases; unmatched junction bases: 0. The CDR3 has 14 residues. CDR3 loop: CASSQETGNYGYTF. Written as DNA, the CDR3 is TGTGCCAGCAGCCAAGAGACAGGGAACTATGGCTACACCTTC.

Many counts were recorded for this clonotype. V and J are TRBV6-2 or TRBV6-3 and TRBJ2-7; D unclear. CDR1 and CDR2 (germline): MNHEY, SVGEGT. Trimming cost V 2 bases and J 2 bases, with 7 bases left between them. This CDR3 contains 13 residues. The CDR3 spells CASSYGLTYEQYV. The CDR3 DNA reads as TGTGCCAGCAGTTACGGGCTCACCTACGAGCAGTACGTC.

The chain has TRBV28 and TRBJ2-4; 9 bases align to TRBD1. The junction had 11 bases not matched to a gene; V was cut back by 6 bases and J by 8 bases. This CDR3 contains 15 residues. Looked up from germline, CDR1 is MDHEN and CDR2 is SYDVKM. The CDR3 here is CASRGGGQGKDIQYF. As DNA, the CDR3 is TGTGCCAGCAGGGGGGGGGGACAGGGTAAGGACATTCAGTACTTC. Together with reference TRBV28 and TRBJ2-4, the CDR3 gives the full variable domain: DVKVTQSSRYLVKRTGEKVFLECVQDMDHENMFWYRQDPGLGLRLIYFSYDVKMKEKGDIPEGYSVSREKKERFSLILESASTNQTSMYLCASRGGGQGKDIQYFGAGTRLSVL.

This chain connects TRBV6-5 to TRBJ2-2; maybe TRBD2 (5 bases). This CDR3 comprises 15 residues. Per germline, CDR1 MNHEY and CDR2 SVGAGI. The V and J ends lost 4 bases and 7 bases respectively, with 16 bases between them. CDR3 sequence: CASSSGLGWDGELFF. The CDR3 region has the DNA TGTGCCAGCAGTTCAGGACTGGGTTGGGACGGGGAGCTGTTTTTT.

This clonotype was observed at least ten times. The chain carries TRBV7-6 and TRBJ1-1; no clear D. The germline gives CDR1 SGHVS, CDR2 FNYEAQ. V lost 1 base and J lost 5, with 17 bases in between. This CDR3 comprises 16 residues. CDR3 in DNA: TGTGCCAGCAGCTTAGAGGTTTTGGGGTTTGGGACTGAAGCTTTCTTT. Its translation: CASSLEVLGFGTEAFF.

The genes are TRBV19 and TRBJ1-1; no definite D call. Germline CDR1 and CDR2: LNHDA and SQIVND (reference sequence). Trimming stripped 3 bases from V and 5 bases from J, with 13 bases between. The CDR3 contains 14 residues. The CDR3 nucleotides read TGTGCCAGTAGTATGTTCCCCAGCGGAACTGAAGCTTTCTTT. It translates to CASSMFPSGTEAFF.

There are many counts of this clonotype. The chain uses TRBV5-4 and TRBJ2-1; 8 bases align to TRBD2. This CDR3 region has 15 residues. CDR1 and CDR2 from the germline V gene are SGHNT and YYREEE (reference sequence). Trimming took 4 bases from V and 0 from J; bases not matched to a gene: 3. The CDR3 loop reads CASSGTSRSYNEQFF. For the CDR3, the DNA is TGTGCCAGCAGCGGGACTAGTCGCTCCTACAATGAGCAGTTCTTC.

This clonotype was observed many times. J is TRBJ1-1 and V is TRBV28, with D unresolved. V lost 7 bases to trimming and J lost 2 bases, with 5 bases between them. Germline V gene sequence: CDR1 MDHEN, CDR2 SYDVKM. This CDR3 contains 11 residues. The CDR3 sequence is CASTTNTEAFF. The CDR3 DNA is TGTGCCAGCACCACAAACACTGAAGCTTTCTTT. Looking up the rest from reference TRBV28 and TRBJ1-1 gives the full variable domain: DVKVTQSSRYLVKRTGEKVFLECVQDMDHENMFWYRQDPGLGLRLIYFSYDVKMKEKGDIPEGYSVSREKKERFSLILESASTNQTSMYLCASTTNTEAFFGQGTRLTVV.

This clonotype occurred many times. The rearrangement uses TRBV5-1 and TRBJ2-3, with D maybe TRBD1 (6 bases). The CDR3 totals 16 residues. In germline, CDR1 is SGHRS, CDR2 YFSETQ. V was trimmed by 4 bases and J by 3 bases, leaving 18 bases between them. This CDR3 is CASSTAGTRGTDTQYF. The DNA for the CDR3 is TGCGCCAGCAGCACGGCCGGGACAAGGGGGACAGATACGCAGTATTTT. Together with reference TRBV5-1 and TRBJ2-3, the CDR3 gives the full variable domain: KAGVTQTPRYLIKTRGQQVTLSCSPISGHRSVSWYQQTPGQGLQFLFEYFSETQRNKGNFPGRFSGRQFSNSRSEMNVSTLELGDSALYLCASSTAGTRGTDTQYFGPGTRLTVL.

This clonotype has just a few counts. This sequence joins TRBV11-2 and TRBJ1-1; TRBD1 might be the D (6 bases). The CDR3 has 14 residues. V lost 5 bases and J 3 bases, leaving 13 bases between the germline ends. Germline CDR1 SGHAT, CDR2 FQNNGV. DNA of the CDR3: TGTGCCAGCAGCCAGGGGAGTAGGCACACTGAAGCTTTCTTT. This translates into CASSQGSRHTEAFF.

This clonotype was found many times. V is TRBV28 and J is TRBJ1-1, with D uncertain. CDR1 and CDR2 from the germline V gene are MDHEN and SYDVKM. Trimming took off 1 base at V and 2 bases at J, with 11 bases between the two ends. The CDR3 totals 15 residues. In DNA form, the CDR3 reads TGTGCCAGCAGTTTATCGTCCAGTAGCAACACTGAAGCTTTCTTT. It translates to CASSLSSSSNTEAFF.